Described below is a single TCR beta chain sequence and its context. These data originate in a study of blood T cell repertoires in COVID-19. Study summary: Donors in the United States, Italy and Spain gave samples during acute or convalescent COVID-19. The analysed material was cDNA or gDNA that came from T cells, B-cell-depleted T cells, or PBMCs.

TCRdb's table, derived via immunoSEQ multiplex PCR, lists solely in-frame clones and lacks some. The top ten clones hold around 3.9% of a sample with roughly 160,000 clones, approximately 90% of them seen once. V was cut by 3 bases and J by 2 bases, with 14 bases left in between. Germline loops: CDR1 MDHEN, CDR2 SYDVKM. CDR3 length: 15 residues. The chain carries TRBV28 and TRBJ2-7; a weak D match, TRBD2 (6 bases). The specimen sequenced was peripheral blood. The origin of this receptor is an older woman who had recovered from COVID-19. The CDR3 DNA is TGTGCCAGCAGTTTTCTCTCGGGACTTACCTACGAGCAGTACTTC. The encoded protein is CASSFLSGLTYEQYF.